The TCR beta chain under discussion was sequenced for a study of blood T cell repertoires in COVID-19. Study information: Samples came from the United States, Italy and Spain, spanning acute and convalescent COVID-19. T cells, B-cell-depleted T cells, or PBMCs supplied cDNA or gDNA.

Study processing details: Amplification of reference gene primers was used by the study to estimate nucleated cell counts. Assay: immunoSEQ multiplex PCR; the TCRdb copy retains only in-frame clones and omits some. V and J calls plus clone size are reproduced from that table; the DNA served to infer D and trimming. The data show hundreds of thousands of clones, approximately 78% seen once. Germline V gene lookup returns CDR1 SGHRS and CDR2 YFSETQ. The trim removed 2 bases at V and 4 bases at J, leaving 4 bases unmatched. The CDR3 has 15 amino acids. V and J are TRBV5-1 and TRBJ1-2, with 11 bases matching TRBD1. The sample comprised peripheral blood. The TCR sequence derives from a woman aged 55-70 years with active or convalescent COVID-19. CDR3 sequence reads: CASSFGQGARYGYTF. CDR3 bases: TGCGCCAGCAGCTTTGGACAGGGGGCGCGCTATGGCTACACCTTC.